This T cell receptor beta chain was observed in a study of Ad26.COV2.S vaccination and SARS-CoV-2 variants. Per germline, CDR1 LGHNT and CDR2 FRNRAP. Trimming pared 5 bases from V and 4 bases from J, leaving 18 bases between. The CDR3 contains 16 residues. The study, taken as a whole, reports: Similar non-spike TCR breadth was seen in vaccine and placebo recipients.

Remarks on this clone: Its matching antigen is unknown.

The treatment: roughly 18 received Ad26.COV2.S at low or high dose, single or two shots; a few received placebo; per-sample allocation not given. Samples analyzed were those drawn on day 63 after the first vaccine or placebo injection. The assay was immunoSEQ multiplex PCR, and TCRdb's table has in-frame clones only and misses some. The repertoire holds around 450,000 clones, roughly 87% seen once, with around 2.6% in the top ten. This TCR derives from a person between 18 and 65 years old who received the Ad26.COV2.S COVID-19 vaccine or a placebo. The sequences come from peripheral blood, collected in a trial of Ad26.COV2.S vaccine versus placebo. The chain carries TRBV12-5 and TRBJ2-1; D possibly uses TRBD1 or TRBD2 (5 bases each). The CDR3 is CASGLRAPTEYNEQFF. For the CDR3, the DNA is TGTGCTAGTGGTCTGCGGGCACCGACAGAATACAATGAGCAGTTCTTC.